What follows is one T cell receptor beta chain and its context. As yet, its antigen is unknown. The CDR3 runs 13 residues. V gave up 8 bases and J gave up 1 base; unmatched junction bases: 4. Germline lookup yields CDR1 SNHLY and CDR2 FYNNEI. This specimen belongs to a study of OX40 agonist ivuxolimab in advanced cancers. Whole-study findings and limits: Among the lowest peripheral clonal expansion occurred in 0.1-3.0 mg/kg partial responders. Some patients without response likewise showed low normalized clonal expansion. At doses 0.1 to 3.0 mg/kg, CD4+ and CD8+ clones expanded. Averaged across samples, CD8+ T cells carried more expanded clones than CD4+ did.

Sequencing was performed with immunoSEQ multiplex PCR; in TCRdb, only in-frame clones are kept and a portion is missing. Among 70,000 to 95,000 clones listed, about 90% were seen once. The specimen comprised CD4+ or CD8+ T cells sorted from blood, sampled in a trial of the OX40 agonist ivuxolimab. This chain joins TRBV2 and TRBJ2-5, with 7 bases matching TRBD1. This receptor was obtained from an adult with an advanced solid tumor such as melanoma, head and neck, liver or kidney cancer. The CDR3 DNA reads TGTGCCAGCGCCCGGGACAGCCAAGAGACCCAGTACTTC. Its protein product is CASARDSQETQYF.